The 6 T cell receptor beta chains reported below all come from one sample, sequenced in a study of vaccination and CD4 T cells after COVID-19. Their antigens remain unidentified. At the Johns Hopkins FTIC core, DNA taken from cultured CD4+ T cells was sequenced by way of the Oncomine TCR Beta short-read assay. TCRdb analysed the PCR reads with MiXCR anew, one entry per CDR3 protein. The repertoire has approximately 15,000 distinct CDR3 sequences, about half of them found once; the top ten carry around 16%. Regarding treatment: roughly 10-day PBMC culture with coronavirus spike peptide pools or control peptides (ViraFEST assay). Source: CD4+ T cells from blood, cultured in vitro, taken before SARS-CoV-2 vaccination. Receptor source: a human donor who had recovered from COVID-19.

This clonotype was counted between two and nine times. J is TRBJ2-3 and V is TRBV4-1; 9 positions match TRBD1. V dropped 3 bases and J dropped 4; count of bases not matched to a gene: 5. This CDR3 spans 15 amino acids. Germline CDR1 reads MGHRA; CDR2 reads YSYEKL. CDR3 region: CASSQWTGASDTQYF. The CDR3 region has the DNA TGCGCCAGCAGCCAGTGGACAGGGGCGTCAGATACGCAGTATTTT.

The chain uses TRBV6-2 or TRBV6-3 and TRBJ2-1, with 7 positions matching TRBD2. Germline V lookup: CDR1 MNHEY, CDR2 SVGEGT. The V segment lost 3 bases and the J segment 4 bases; nucleotides outside the gene matches: 3. The CDR3 covers 14 residues. The DNA of the CDR3 is TGTGCCAGCAGTTATGCGGGAGTGTACAATGAGCAGTTCTTC. Its protein product is CASSYAGVYNEQFF.

This chain uses TRBV6-5 with TRBJ2-7, with TRBD2 identical over 9 bases. The CDR3 totals 15 residues. V lost 4 bases, J lost 0 bases, and 4 bases stayed unmatched. Germline V CDR1 and CDR2: MNHEY, SVGAGI. Here the CDR3 reads CASSSRTSASYEQYF. The CDR3 coding sequence is TGTGCCAGCAGTTCACGGACTAGCGCCTCCTACGAGCAGTACTTC.

This clonotype was counted a few times. The V and J genes are TRBV5-1 and TRBJ2-2, with D uncertain. This CDR3 is 13 amino acids long. CDR1 is SGHRS and CDR2 is YFSETQ in the germline V gene. Deletions cut 7 bases from V and 2 bases from J, with 9 bases between. This CDR3 is CASSDGNTGELFF. The CDR3 nucleotides read TGCGCCAGCTCGGACGGTAACACCGGGGAGCTGTTTTTT. Full variable domain (outside the CDR3, taken from reference TRBV5-1 and TRBJ2-2): KAGVTQTPRYLIKTRGQQVTLSCSPISGHRSVSWYQQTPGQGLQFLFEYFSETQRNKGNFPGRFSGRQFSNSRSEMNVSTLELGDSALYLCASSDGNTGELFFGEGSRLTVL.

The CDR3 sequence is CSAKGQGGYGYTF. The CDR3 DNA follows: TGCAGTGCTAAGGGCCAGGGGGGCTATGGCTACACCTTC. J is TRBJ1-2 and V is TRBV20-1; 7 bases agree with TRBD1. The germline gives CDR1 DFQATT, CDR2 SNEGSKA (reference sequence). The CDR3 covers 13 residues. V gave up 4 bases and J gave up 4 bases; unmatched junction bases: 6.

This clonotype was seen only a few times. The J gene is TRBJ1-5, the V gene TRBV18, with a possible D match to TRBD1 (5 bases). CDR1 KGHSH and CDR2 LQKENI come from the germline V gene. The V end was cut by 3 bases, the J end by 4 bases, with 10 bases between. This CDR3 is built from 14 residues. CDR3 region: CASSPVDRNQPQHF. As DNA, the CDR3 is TGTGCCAGCTCACCTGTAGACAGAAATCAGCCCCAGCATTTT.